These T cell receptor beta chains were read from a single sample in a study of shared clonotypes between healthy human individuals. Produced via immunoSEQ multiplex PCR; TCRdb's table is partial and in-frame only. The data hold fewer than 400,000 clones, with 74% observed a single time. What was sequenced was memory CD4+ T cells sorted from blood. The receptor source for this set is a man aged 25 to 40 in good health. Each CDR3 is given without its conserved first and last residue. Only part of the rows carry a size: once, few, many, or a class if the clone is expanded.

V,size,J,CDR3
TRBV2,few,TRBJ1-5,ASSIRTVLSQPQH
TRBV7-9,.,TRBJ1-4,ASSLLRGRGEKLF
TRBV27,few,TRBJ2-3,ASSFSWGGQY
TRBV7-9,.,TRBJ1-3,ATQRGSGNTIY
TRBV25-1,.,TRBJ2-5,ASIGTGGETQY
TRBV30,.,TRBJ1-5,AWSVNQGGPQH
TRBV6-6,.,TRBJ1-3,ASSRPGLRSTIY
TRBV28,few,TRBJ1-5,ASSFSSGGGNQPQH
TRBV28,.,TRBJ2-1,ASSFGVASYNEQF
TRBV9,.,TRBJ2-7,ASSPNSGGSYEQY
TRBV29-1,.,TRBJ2-4,SVVLGKNIQY
TRBV18,once,TRBJ2-5,ASSPPWGTEKGTQY
TRBV15,few,TRBJ2-1,ATSTRLALYNEQF
TRBV2,.,TRBJ2-1,ASSTGGTHNEQF
TRBV7-2,many,TRBJ2-1,ASSLRQDNEQF
TRBV7-7,once,TRBJ2-1,ASSLGAFNEQF
TRBV15,.,TRBJ2-4,ATSRAGGAKNIQY
TRBV19,.,TRBJ2-1,ASSTYTGASYNEQF
TRBV28,few,TRBJ1-4,ASSLVARADEKLF
TRBV4-3,.,TRBJ2-2,ASSQDVGLAGELF
TRBV10-3,.,TRBJ2-5,AISAPSGAGGETQY
TRBV7-9,once,TRBJ1-4,ASSPAGGSEKLF
TRBV19,once,TRBJ1-5,ASSSFRVGNQPQH